The entry below describes one TCR beta chain. This CDR3 comprises 15 residues. From germline, CDR1 is DFQATT and CDR2 SNEGSKA (reference sequence). Trimming removed 3 bases from V and 4 bases from J, with 18 bases in between. A sample-barcoded 5' primer and a J-beta primer mix were used in a second PCR of about 7 to 12 cycles. Via MiXCR, TCRdb re-called the 5' RACE reads, giving one row per CDR3 protein. The profile covers some 690,000 distinct CDR3 sequences, with about 20% appearing a single time and 20% to 25% taken by the ten largest. These data originate in a study of blood T cells in healthy people across ages. Each donor supplied around 9.9 milliliters of peripheral blood. PBMCs were isolated at a quantity of at least 6.5 million per sample.

The J gene is TRBJ1-1, the V gene TRBV20-1; D possibly corresponds to TRBD1 (5 bases). This TCR derives from a man between 65 and 80 years old in good health. Material: blood. CDR3 sequence reads: CSARGGAGLGTEAFF. The CDR3 bases are TGCAGTGCTAGGGGGGGTGCTGGACTGGGCACTGAAGCTTTCTTT.